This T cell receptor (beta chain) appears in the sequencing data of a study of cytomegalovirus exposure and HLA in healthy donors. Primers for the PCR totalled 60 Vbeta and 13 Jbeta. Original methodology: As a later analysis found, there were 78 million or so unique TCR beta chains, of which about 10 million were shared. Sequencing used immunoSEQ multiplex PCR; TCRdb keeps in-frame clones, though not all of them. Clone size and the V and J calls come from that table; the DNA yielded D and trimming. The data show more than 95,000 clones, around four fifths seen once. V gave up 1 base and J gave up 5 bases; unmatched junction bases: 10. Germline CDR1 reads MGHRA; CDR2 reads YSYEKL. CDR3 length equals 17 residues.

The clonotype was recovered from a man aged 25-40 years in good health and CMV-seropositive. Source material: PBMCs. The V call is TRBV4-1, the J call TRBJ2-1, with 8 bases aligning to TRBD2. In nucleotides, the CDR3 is TGCGCCAGCAGCCAAGCTAAATCTAGCGGGCTGAACAATGAGCAGTTCTTC. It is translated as CASSQAKSSGLNNEQFF.